The entry below gives a single T cell receptor beta chain sequence along with its context. The source of the sample is a study of blood T cell repertoires in COVID-19. Authors' processing steps: Amplified reference gene primers provided the basis for estimating nucleated cell counts. Generated by immunoSEQ multiplex PCR, the TCRdb table keeps only in-frame clones and is missing some. That table gives V, J and clone size, and the DNA gave D and trimming. The table has around 340,000 clones, about 90% seen once; the top ten hold under 1.2%. V was cut by 1 base and J by 5 bases, with 14 bases left in between. Germline V gene data show CDR1 as SEHNR and CDR2 as FQNEAQ (reference sequence). This CDR3 has 15 amino acids.

The specimen was PBMCs or T cells enriched from blood (not recorded which). The source of this sequence is a woman aged 25 to 45 who had been exposed to COVID-19. V usage is TRBV7-9 and J usage is TRBJ1-2, with a possible D match to TRBD1 (5 bases). The CDR3, as DNA: TGTGCCAGCAGCTTAGGAGGTCAGGGAGGGTATGGCTACACCTTC. Its translation: CASSLGGQGGYGYTF.